Following are 7 T cell receptor beta chains from one sample sequenced in a study of CD8+CD57+ T cells in acquired aplastic anemia. Genomic DNA provided the template from which TCR beta VDJ and CDR3 profiles were obtained. TCRdb recomputed calls from the reads with MiXCR, one row per CDR3 protein. This sample has 200,000 to 250,000 distinct CDR3 sequences, with roughly 33% found just once. The sample taken for sequencing was sorted CD4+, CD8+, or CD8+CD57+ T cells (not recorded which) from PBMCs. These receptors originate from a human donor in good health, serving as a control.

This clonotype was seen ten or more times. The chain links TRBV7-2 to TRBJ1-5; D unresolved. The V gene lost 1 base and the J gene lost 9 bases, with 13 bases spanning the gap. CDR1 is SGHTA and CDR2 is FQGNSA in the germline V gene. The CDR3 is 14 residues long. CDR3 loop: CASSLGGSRSPQHF. For the CDR3, the DNA is TGTGCCAGCAGCTTAGGTGGGAGTCGGTCGCCCCAGCATTTT.

In its sample, this clonotype was seen a few times. V gene TRBV12-5 combines with J gene TRBJ2-3, with D possibly TRBD2 on 5 matching bases. V lost 5 bases to trimming and J lost 6 bases, with 21 bases between them. The CDR3 is 16 residues long. Germline lookup yields CDR1 LGHNT and CDR2 FRNRAP. CDR3 protein: CASGIPLAPGMDTQYF. CDR3 coding DNA: TGTGCTAGTGGTATCCCCCTAGCACCGGGCATGGATACGCAGTATTTT.

This clonotype showed up just a few times. This sequence joins TRBV7-3 and TRBJ1-2; no definite D call. CDR1 and CDR2 from the germline V gene are SGHTA and FQGTGA. V shed 3 bases and J shed 4 bases, with 18 bases lying between them. This CDR3 has 16 residues. CDR3 sequence: CASSLAGPGLGYGYTF. The CDR3 nucleotides are TGTGCCAGCAGCTTGGCAGGCCCGGGCTTGGGCTATGGCTACACCTTC.

J is TRBJ1-1 and V is TRBV6-1, with 8 bases identical to TRBD1. The CDR3 has 14 residues. The V and J ends lost 0 bases and 9 bases, in that order; junction bases with no gene match: 6. Germline V gene sequence: CDR1 MNHNS, CDR2 SASEGT. The CDR3 region is CASSEAVRTGQAFF. CDR3 nucleotides: TGTGCCAGCAGTGAAGCGGTTAGGACAGGGCAAGCTTTCTTT.

This clonotype was detected many times. This chain uses TRBV12-3 or TRBV12-4 with TRBJ1-1, with D uncertain. V shed 5 bases and J shed 0 bases, with 7 bases lying between them. CDR3 length: 13 amino acids. CDR3 DNA sequence: TGTGCCAGCAGTAGTGAAATGAACACTGAAGCTTTCTTT. Amino acids: CASSSEMNTEAFF.

This clonotype was seen repeatedly, ten times or more. The chain couples TRBV4-1 to TRBJ2-5; D unclear. V was cut by 4 bases and J by 5 bases, with 14 bases left in between. This CDR3 has 14 amino acids. Germline V gene data show CDR1 as MGHRA and CDR2 as YSYEKL. CDR3 region: CASSPTELGETQYF. The CDR3 DNA reads as TGCGCCAGCAGCCCGACGGAACTCGGTGAGACCCAGTACTTC.

This clonotype has a count of ten or more. DNA of the CDR3: TGTGCCAGCAGCCCGACAGCTACCTGGCAGTTCTTC. This encodes CASSPTATWQFF. This chain uses TRBV6-6 with TRBJ2-1; D is possibly TRBD1 (5 bases). The germline V gene has CDR1 MNHNY and CDR2 SVGAGI (reference sequence). The V gene lost 6 bases and the J gene lost 12 bases, with 15 bases spanning the gap. The CDR3 consists of 12 residues.